A selection of T cell receptor beta chains follows, all from one sample in a study of blood T cells in healthy people across ages. TCRdb called the 5' RACE reads again in MiXCR, with one record for every CDR3 protein. The sample consists of about 780,000 distinct CDR3 sequences, 35% to 60% of them appearing once. Sequenced input: blood. Receptor source: a man older than 75 in good health. The CDR3 runs from the conserved cysteine through the conserved F or W. Each record gives: clone size, J gene, D gene, V gene, CDR3 DNA, CDR3 protein. The D gene is left open where the match is weak. Size is stated for part of the rows, as once, few or many counts, or as a class when the clone is expanded.

>few|TRBJ2-5|TRBD2|TRBV7-2
TGTGCCAGCAGCTTTTCTAGCGGGGCCCTCCAAGAGACCCAGTACTTC
CASSFSSGALQETQYF
>many|TRBJ1-2|NA|TRBV24-1
TGTGCCACCAGTGACAGGACAATTTCTGGCTACACCTTC
CATSDRTISGYTF
>NA|TRBJ2-5|NA|TRBV20-1
TGCAGTGCTAGAGATGTTCAGGGTGTGGGAGAGACCCAGTACTTC
CSARDVQGVGETQYF
>once|TRBJ2-1|NA|TRBV2
TGTGCCAGCAGAGTGGGCCAAAGCGGCTCCTACAATGAGCAGTTCTTC
CASRVGQSGSYNEQFF
>once|TRBJ2-1|TRBD2|TRBV11-2
TGTGCCATCATCCACGGTAGCGGGAGGGCAAATGAGCAGTTCTTC
CAIIHGSGRANEQFF
>few|TRBJ2-5|NA|TRBV29-1
TGCAGCGTGAACAGGGTTGGGGAGACCCAGTACTTC
CSVNRVGETQYF
>few|TRBJ2-5|NA|TRBV5-1
TGCGCCAGCAGCACAGACGGTTTCCAAGAGACCCAGTACTTC
CASSTDGFQETQYF
>NA|TRBJ2-7|NA|TRBV2
TGTGCCAGCAGTGAAGGGAGGAAAAGCTCCTACGAGCAGTACTTC
CASSEGRKSSYEQYF
>few|TRBJ2-1|NA|TRBV20-1
TGCAGTGCTTATGGGACGGCTCCTCAAGAGCAGTTCTTC
CSAYGTAPQEQFF
>NA|TRBJ2-1|NA|TRBV9
TGTGCCAGCAGCGCCACTCAACTCCCTATCGGATCCAATGAACAGTTCTTC
CASSATQLPIGSNEQFF
>many|TRBJ1-5|NA|TRBV27
TGTGCCAGCAGTTTATCGATGGGGGCGGGGGGCAATCAGCCCCAGCATTTT
CASSLSMGAGGNQPQHF